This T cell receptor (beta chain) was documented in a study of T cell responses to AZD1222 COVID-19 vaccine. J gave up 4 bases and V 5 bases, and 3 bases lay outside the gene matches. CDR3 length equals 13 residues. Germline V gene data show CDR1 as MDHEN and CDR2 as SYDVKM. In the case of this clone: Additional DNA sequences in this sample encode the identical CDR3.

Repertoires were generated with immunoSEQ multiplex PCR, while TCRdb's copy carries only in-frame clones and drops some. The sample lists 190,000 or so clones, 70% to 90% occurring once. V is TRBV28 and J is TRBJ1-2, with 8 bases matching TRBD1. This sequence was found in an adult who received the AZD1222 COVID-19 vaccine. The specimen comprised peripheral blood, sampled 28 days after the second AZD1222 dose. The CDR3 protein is CASSLGTGYGYTF. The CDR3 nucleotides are TGTGCCAGCAGTCTGGGGACAGGCTATGGCTACACCTTC.